This is a list of T cell receptor beta chains from one sample in a study of cytomegalovirus exposure and HLA in healthy donors. TCRdb keeps only in-frame clones here, not all; method: immunoSEQ multiplex PCR. The sample holds 200,000 or so clones, 85% to 90% seen once. The sequenced sample was PBMCs. The receptors shown here come from a woman between 18 and 29 years old in good health and CMV-seronegative. Each CDR3 is given with its conserved first and last residue. Fields, in order: D gene, clone size, V gene, J gene, CDR3 DNA, CDR3 protein. A D gene is named only where the DNA matches it firmly. Part of the rows lack a size; the others show once, few, many or a class for expanded clones.

D gene: TRBD1; clone size: few; V gene: TRBV14; J gene: TRBJ1-1; CDR3 DNA: TGTGCCAGCAGCTGGGACAGGAACACTGAAGCTTTCTTT; CDR3 protein: CASSWDRNTEAFF
D gene: .; clone size: once; V gene: TRBV28; J gene: TRBJ2-3; CDR3 DNA: TGTGCCAGCAGTTGGGACTGGGGAGATACGCAGTATTTT; CDR3 protein: CASSWDWGDTQYF
D gene: TRBD2; clone size: .; V gene: TRBV19; J gene: TRBJ2-1; CDR3 DNA: TGTGCCAGTAGTCCCCTTACTAGCGGGATAGATGAGCAGTTCTTC; CDR3 protein: CASSPLTSGIDEQFF
D gene: .; clone size: .; V gene: TRBV15; J gene: TRBJ2-1; CDR3 DNA: TGTGCCACCAGCAGCGCAGGGGCCCCCTCCTACAATGAGCAGTTCTTC; CDR3 protein: CATSSAGAPSYNEQFF
D gene: .; clone size: .; V gene: TRBV5-1; J gene: TRBJ2-5; CDR3 DNA: TGCGCCAGCAGCTTGGCCGGAAGCGGAGACGAGACCCAGTACTTC; CDR3 protein: CASSLAGSGDETQYF
D gene: .; clone size: .; V gene: TRBV29-1; J gene: TRBJ2-1; CDR3 DNA: TGCAGCCAGACGGGCCAGGGCGATGAGCAGTTCTTC; CDR3 protein: CSQTGQGDEQFF
D gene: TRBD1; clone size: few; V gene: TRBV5-6; J gene: TRBJ1-2; CDR3 DNA: TGTGCCAGCAGCATTGGACAGGGTAGATATGGCTACACCTTC; CDR3 protein: CASSIGQGRYGYTF
D gene: .; clone size: .; V gene: TRBV27; J gene: TRBJ1-2; CDR3 DNA: TGTGCCAGCAGTTCCCCTACAGGAGACTACACCTTC; CDR3 protein: CASSSPTGDYTF
D gene: .; clone size: .; V gene: TRBV7-3; J gene: TRBJ1-1; CDR3 DNA: TGTGCCAGCAGCTCTCGGGTGGGGAACACTGAAGCTTTCTTT; CDR3 protein: CASSSRVGNTEAFF
D gene: .; clone size: .; V gene: TRBV5-1; J gene: TRBJ1-1; CDR3 DNA: TGCGCCAGCAGCATCACACCGGGCCAGCCGGGGACTGAAGCTTTCTTT; CDR3 protein: CASSITPGQPGTEAFF
D gene: .; clone size: .; V gene: TRBV18; J gene: TRBJ1-2; CDR3 DNA: TGTGCCAGCTCACTTTCGGACAGTTCCATCTATGGCTACACCTTC; CDR3 protein: CASSLSDSSIYGYTF
D gene: .; clone size: .; V gene: TRBV5-1; J gene: TRBJ1-1; CDR3 DNA: TGCGCCAGCAGCTCCTCCGGGGGGAACACTGAAGCTTTCTTT; CDR3 protein: CASSSSGGNTEAFF
D gene: .; clone size: few; V gene: TRBV28; J gene: TRBJ2-7; CDR3 DNA: TGTGCCAGCAGCCACTCCTACGAGCAGTACTTC; CDR3 protein: CASSHSYEQYF
D gene: .; clone size: .; V gene: TRBV10-1; J gene: TRBJ2-7; CDR3 DNA: TGCGCCAGCAGTGAGTTCCCTAGGGGCGAGCAGTACTTC; CDR3 protein: CASSEFPRGEQYF
D gene: TRBD2; clone size: .; V gene: TRBV19; J gene: TRBJ2-7; CDR3 DNA: TGTGCCAGTAGTGCGGGACTAGTCGGCTACGAGCAGTACTTC; CDR3 protein: CASSAGLVGYEQYF
D gene: .; clone size: few; V gene: TRBV28; J gene: TRBJ1-5; CDR3 DNA: TGTGCCAGCAGTACTAACAGCAATCAGCCCCAGCATTTT; CDR3 protein: CASSTNSNQPQHF
D gene: .; clone size: .; V gene: TRBV25-1; J gene: TRBJ2-1; CDR3 DNA: TGTGCCAGCACCCCCTCCCTAGACTACAATGAGCAGTTCTTC; CDR3 protein: CASTPSLDYNEQFF
D gene: .; clone size: .; V gene: TRBV7-2; J gene: TRBJ1-4; CDR3 DNA: TGTGCCAGCAGCTTCCTAGGCGGGACAACTAATGAAAAACTGTTTTTT; CDR3 protein: CASSFLGGTTNEKLFF
D gene: TRBD1; clone size: .; V gene: TRBV7-9; J gene: TRBJ2-3; CDR3 DNA: TGTGCCAGCAGCTTGGCTAGGACAGGCCGCACAGATACGCAGTATTTT; CDR3 protein: CASSLARTGRTDTQYF
D gene: .; clone size: .; V gene: TRBV5-1; J gene: TRBJ1-2; CDR3 DNA: TGCGCCAGCAGCTTGATGACAGAAAACTATGGCTACACCTTC; CDR3 protein: CASSLMTENYGYTF
D gene: .; clone size: .; V gene: TRBV28; J gene: TRBJ2-1; CDR3 DNA: TGTGCCAGCAGTTTAGTAAAACGGGGTAGCTCCTACAATGAGCAGTTCTTC; CDR3 protein: CASSLVKRGSSYNEQFF
D gene: TRBD1; clone size: .; V gene: TRBV28; J gene: TRBJ1-1; CDR3 DNA: TGTGCCAGCATTACCGGGACAGAGAACACTGAAGCTTTCTTT; CDR3 protein: CASITGTENTEAFF
D gene: TRBD1; clone size: .; V gene: TRBV9; J gene: TRBJ2-3; CDR3 DNA: TGTGCCAGCAGCCTGCTGGACAGGGGGACCGATACGCAGTATTTT; CDR3 protein: CASSLLDRGTDTQYF
D gene: .; clone size: .; V gene: TRBV27; J gene: TRBJ1-1; CDR3 DNA: TGTGCCAGCGCGGGGGGTTCAGGGGCCGTGAACACTGAAGCTTTCTTT; CDR3 protein: CASAGGSGAVNTEAFF
D gene: .; clone size: many; V gene: TRBV7-8; J gene: TRBJ2-7; CDR3 DNA: TGTGCCAGCAGCTTAGACAGGGCCCACGAGCAGTACTTC; CDR3 protein: CASSLDRAHEQYF
D gene: TRBD1; clone size: .; V gene: TRBV29-1; J gene: TRBJ1-2; CDR3 DNA: TGCAGCGCCTCCTCCGGGACAGGGGTCGATGGCTACACCTTC; CDR3 protein: CSASSGTGVDGYTF
D gene: TRBD1; clone size: .; V gene: TRBV19; J gene: TRBJ1-1; CDR3 DNA: TGTGCCAGTAGTATGGACCGGGACAGGGGGCAAGGGACTGAAGCTTTCTTT; CDR3 protein: CASSMDRDRGQGTEAFF